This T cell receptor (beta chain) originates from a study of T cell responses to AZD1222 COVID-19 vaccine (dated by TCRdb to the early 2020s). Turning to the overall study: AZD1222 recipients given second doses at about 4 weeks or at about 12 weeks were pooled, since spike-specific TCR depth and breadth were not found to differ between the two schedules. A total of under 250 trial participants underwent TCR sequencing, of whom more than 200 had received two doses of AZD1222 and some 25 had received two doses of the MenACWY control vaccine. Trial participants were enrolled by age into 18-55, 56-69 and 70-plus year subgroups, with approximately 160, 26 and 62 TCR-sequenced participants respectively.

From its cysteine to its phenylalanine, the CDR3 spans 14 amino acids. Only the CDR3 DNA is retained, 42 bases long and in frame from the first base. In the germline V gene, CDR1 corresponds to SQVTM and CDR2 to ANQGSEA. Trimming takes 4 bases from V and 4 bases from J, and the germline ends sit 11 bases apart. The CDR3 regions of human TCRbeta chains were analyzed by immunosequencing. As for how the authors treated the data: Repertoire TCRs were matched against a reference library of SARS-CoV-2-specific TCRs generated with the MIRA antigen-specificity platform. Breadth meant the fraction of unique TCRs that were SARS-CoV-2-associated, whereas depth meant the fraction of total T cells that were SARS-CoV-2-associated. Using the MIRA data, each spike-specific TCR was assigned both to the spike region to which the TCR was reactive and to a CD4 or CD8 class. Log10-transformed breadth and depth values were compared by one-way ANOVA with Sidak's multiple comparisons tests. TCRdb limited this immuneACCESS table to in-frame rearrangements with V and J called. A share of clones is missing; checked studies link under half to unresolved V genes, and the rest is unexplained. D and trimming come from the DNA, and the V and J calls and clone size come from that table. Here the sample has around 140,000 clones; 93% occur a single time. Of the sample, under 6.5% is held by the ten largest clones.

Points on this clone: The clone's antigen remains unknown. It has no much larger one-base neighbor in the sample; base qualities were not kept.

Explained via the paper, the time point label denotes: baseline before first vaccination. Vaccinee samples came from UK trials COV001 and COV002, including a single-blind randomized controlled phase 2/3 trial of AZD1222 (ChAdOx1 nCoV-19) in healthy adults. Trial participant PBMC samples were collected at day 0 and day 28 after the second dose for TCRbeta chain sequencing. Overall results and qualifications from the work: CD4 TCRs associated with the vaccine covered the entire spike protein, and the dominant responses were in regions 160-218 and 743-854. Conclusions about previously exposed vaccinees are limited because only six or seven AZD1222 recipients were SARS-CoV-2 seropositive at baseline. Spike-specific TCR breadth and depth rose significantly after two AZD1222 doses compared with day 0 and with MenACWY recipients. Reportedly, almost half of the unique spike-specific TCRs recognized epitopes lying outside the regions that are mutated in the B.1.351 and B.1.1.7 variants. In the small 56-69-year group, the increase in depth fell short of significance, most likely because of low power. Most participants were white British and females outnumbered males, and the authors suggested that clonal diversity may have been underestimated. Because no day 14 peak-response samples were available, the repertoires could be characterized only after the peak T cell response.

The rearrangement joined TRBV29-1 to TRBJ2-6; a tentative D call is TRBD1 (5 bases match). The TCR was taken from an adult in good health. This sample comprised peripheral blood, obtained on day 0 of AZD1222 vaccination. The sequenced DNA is TGCAGCGTTGTCCAGGGATCCGGGGCCAACGTCCTGACTTTC. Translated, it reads CSVVQGSGANVLTF.